The 30 T cell receptor beta chains in this list originate from one sample, sequenced in a study of STAT5B mutations in CD4+ large granular lymphocyte leukemia. Some clones are missing from TCRdb's copy, which holds only in-frame ones; the method was immunoSEQ multiplex PCR. This table has some 40,000 clones, 84% appearing once. Sequenced material: CD4+ T cells from blood buffy coats. The receptor source for this set is a human donor in good health.

The chain is built from TRBV19 and TRBJ1-4, with unresolved D. The V and J ends lost 3 bases and 0 bases respectively, with 11 bases between them. Germline V CDR1 and CDR2: LNHDA, SQIVND (reference sequence). This CDR3 is 16 amino acids long. CDR3 bases: TGTGCCAGTAGTATCGGGGTCGCTACAACTAATGAAAAACTGTTTTTT. It specifies CASSIGVATTNEKLFF.

Here the CDR3 reads CASSLGRDREAANEKLFF. The CDR3 region has the DNA TGTGCCAGCAGTTTAGGTAGGGACAGGGAGGCGGCTAATGAAAAACTGTTTTTT. The chain couples TRBV27 to TRBJ1-4, with 9 bases fitting TRBD1. CDR1 is MNHEY, CDR2 SMNVEV, per germline (reference sequence). V was clipped by 2 bases and J by 3 bases; unmatched bases: 10. This CDR3 has 18 amino acids. Together with reference TRBV27 and TRBJ1-4, the CDR3 gives the full variable domain: EAQVTQNPRYLITVTGKKLTVTCSQNMNHEYMSWYRQDPGLGLRQIYYSMNVEVTDKGDVPEGYKVSRKEKRNFPLILESPSPNQTSLYFCASSLGRDREAANEKLFFGSGTQLSVL.

The J gene is TRBJ1-5, the V gene TRBV27; D is unclear. The CDR3 length is 13 residues. Germline CDR1 is MNHEY and CDR2 is SMNVEV (reference sequence). Deletions cut 5 bases from V and 2 bases from J, with 7 bases between. Here the CDR3 reads CASSTEGNQPQHF. The CDR3 coding sequence is TGTGCCAGCAGTACGGAAGGCAATCAGCCCCAGCATTTT.

The chain recombines TRBV18 with TRBJ1-1, with D maybe TRBD1 (5 bases). CDR3 length: 14 residues. The germline V gene has CDR1 KGHSH and CDR2 LQKENI. V dropped 2 bases and J dropped 4 bases, with 11 bases sitting between them. The CDR3 nucleotides read TGTGCCAGCTCACCAACGGAGGGGAGCACTGAAGCTTTCTTT. Encoded protein: CASSPTEGSTEAFF.

V is TRBV7-6 and J is TRBJ1-3; the D gene is possibly TRBD1 (5 bases). Trimming shortened V by 4 bases and J by 4 bases, and 17 bases separated the two germline ends. The CDR3 extends over 16 amino acids. The V gene's germline CDR1 is SGHVS and CDR2 FNYEAQ. CDR3 nucleotide sequence: TGTGCCAGCAGCTCACTCCAAGGGGCCTCCGGAAACACCATATATTTT. Translated: CASSSLQGASGNTIYF.

The chain links TRBV19 to TRBJ2-2; 11 nucleotides match TRBD1. CDR3 length: 17 amino acids. The germline CDR1 and CDR2 sequences are LNHDA and SQIVND (reference sequence). V shed 5 bases and J 2 bases; nucleotides not matched to a gene: 7. The CDR3 coding sequence is TGTGCCAGTAGTTCAGATAGGACAGGGGGCAACACCGGGGAGCTGTTTTTT. Translation: CASSSDRTGGNTGELFF.

CDR3 in amino acids: CASSDDWGGVGTQYF. DNA of the CDR3: TGTGCCAGCAGTGATGATTGGGGAGGGGTGGGTACGCAGTATTTT. J is TRBJ2-3 and V is TRBV2, with 7 bases aligning to TRBD2. J was trimmed by 8 bases and V by 3 bases; bases with no gene match: 11. CDR1 and CDR2 from the germline V gene are SNHLY and FYNNEI. This CDR3 has 15 amino acids.

The chain carries TRBV28 and TRBJ2-3; TRBD1 agrees at 7 bases. The CDR3 totals 13 residues. CDR1 is MDHEN and CDR2 is SYDVKM in the germline V gene. V lost 8 bases, J lost 8 bases, and 10 bases stayed unmatched. CDR3 coding DNA: TGTGCCAGCGGTAAGGGGGCCGGACGTACGCAGTATTTT. It yields the protein CASGKGAGRTQYF.

This chain links TRBV5-1 with TRBJ2-3, with 12 bases fitting TRBD1. V dropped 2 bases and J dropped 5; count of bases not matched to a gene: 6. Germline loops: CDR1 SGHRS, CDR2 YFSETQ. The CDR3 has 16 residues. CDR3 in amino acids: CASSLSGTGGIDTQYF. The DNA of the CDR3 is TGCGCCAGCAGCTTATCCGGGACAGGGGGCATAGATACGCAGTATTTT.

The chain employs TRBV19 and TRBJ1-1; TRBD1 is a possible D gene (5 bases). CDR3 length: 16 amino acids. Germline-derived CDR1 and CDR2 are LNHDA and SQIVND (reference sequence). V lost 5 bases, J lost 1 base, and 17 bases lay in between. The chain's CDR3 is CASSSRGSPPNTEAFF. The CDR3 DNA reads as TGTGCCAGTAGTTCCCGGGGGTCCCCTCCGAACACTGAAGCTTTCTTT.

The chain employs TRBV10-3 and TRBJ2-3; the match to TRBD2 covers 15 bases. This CDR3 is 16 amino acids long. Germline lookup yields CDR1 ENHRY and CDR2 SYGVKD. V shed 6 bases and J 5 bases; nucleotides not matched to a gene: 6. DNA for the CDR3: TGTGCCATCAGCGCAGGACTAGCGGGAGGGATAGATACGCAGTATTTT. Translated: CAISAGLAGGIDTQYF.

In this sample, this clone turned up once. The chain uses TRBV6-6 and TRBJ2-2, with a possible D match to TRBD1 (6 bases). The germline V gene has CDR1 MNHNY and CDR2 SVGAGI (reference sequence). V was pared by 7 bases and J by 7 bases, with 16 bases between. The CDR3 runs to 14 residues. The CDR3 DNA sequence: TGTGCCAGCATTAACAGGGTGGATCACGGGGAGCTGTTTTTT. This codes for CASINRVDHGELFF.

This clone came up once. V is TRBV5-1 and J is TRBJ2-3; 10 nucleotides align to TRBD1. This CDR3 is built from 14 residues. Trimming removed 5 bases from V and 3 bases from J; junction bases left unmatched: 3. CDR1 is SGHRS, CDR2 YFSETQ, per germline. CDR3 in DNA: TGCGCCAGCAGGCCGGGACAGGGGACAGATACGCAGTATTTT. Translation gives CASRPGQGTDTQYF.

This clone has just a few counts. The chain employs TRBV6-1 and TRBJ1-5, with D unclear. V was clipped by 0 bases and J by 5 bases, with 8 bases between them. Germline V gene lookup returns CDR1 MNHNS and CDR2 SASEGT. CDR3 length: 14 amino acids. The CDR3 sequence: CASSEAWSHQPQHF. The CDR3, as DNA: TGTGCCAGCAGTGAAGCATGGTCCCATCAGCCCCAGCATTTT.

V usage is TRBV18 and J usage is TRBJ2-7, with D maybe TRBD2 (5 bases). Germline V gene lookup returns CDR1 KGHSH and CDR2 LQKENI. The CDR3 covers 15 residues. The germline V and J ends were trimmed by 3 bases and 4 bases, with 16 bases remaining between them. This CDR3 is CASSPGDTHQYEQYF. The CDR3, as DNA: TGTGCCAGCTCACCGGGAGACACGCACCAATACGAGCAGTACTTC.

The chain uses TRBV6-5 and TRBJ1-1; TRBD1 matches at 12 bases. The length of the CDR3 is 14 residues. Trimming cost V 10 bases and J 6 bases; bases outside gene matches: 9. From germline, CDR1 is MNHEY and CDR2 SVGAGI. The DNA for the CDR3 is TGTGCCACCAAGCGGGACAGGGGGCAACCTGAAGCTTTCTTT. This translates into CATKRDRGQPEAFF.

The chain couples TRBV28 to TRBJ1-1; 9 bases match TRBD1. The germline CDR1 and CDR2 sequences are MDHEN and SYDVKM. J lost 1 base, V lost 7 bases, and 7 bases had no gene match. This CDR3 has 15 residues. The CDR3 reads CASMGQGVRNTEAFF. The CDR3 nucleotides read TGTGCCAGCATGGGACAGGGAGTCCGGAACACTGAAGCTTTCTTT.

This CDR3 reads CASRTGTSGYNEQFF. For the CDR3, the DNA is TGTGCCAGCAGAACCGGGACTAGCGGATACAATGAGCAGTTCTTC. The V and J genes are TRBV5-4 and TRBJ2-1, with 11 bases aligning to TRBD2. The ends lost 5 bases at V and 4 bases at J; junction bases unmatched: 5. Looked up from germline, CDR1 is SGHNT and CDR2 is YYREEE (reference sequence). This CDR3 is built from 15 residues.

The chain joins TRBV28 to TRBJ2-3; 10 bases agree with TRBD1. Trimming took 7 bases from V and 4 from J; bases not matched to a gene: 8. The CDR3 is 15 amino acids. CDR1 is MDHEN, CDR2 SYDVKM, per germline. CDR3 amino acids: CASTLGTGVPDTQYF. In DNA form, the CDR3 reads TGTGCCAGCACCTTGGGGACAGGGGTTCCAGATACGCAGTATTTT. Full variable domain (missing parts from reference TRBV28 and TRBJ2-3): DVKVTQSSRYLVKRTGEKVFLECVQDMDHENMFWYRQDPGLGLRLIYFSYDVKMKEKGDIPEGYSVSREKKERFSLILESASTNQTSMYLCASTLGTGVPDTQYFGPGTRLTVL.

This chain joins TRBV5-4 and TRBJ2-1; the match to TRBD1 covers 8 bases. J lost 8 bases, V lost 7 bases, and 8 bases had no gene match. This CDR3 spans 13 amino acids. Germline V gene lookup returns CDR1 SGHNT and CDR2 YYREEE (reference sequence). Written as DNA, the CDR3 is TGTGCCAGCGGACGTCAGGGGGCGGATGAGCAGTTCTTC. This sequence encodes CASGRQGADEQFF.

The chain carries TRBV28 and TRBJ1-1, with TRBD1 as a possible D gene (6 bases). This CDR3 has 15 residues. CDR1 is MDHEN and CDR2 is SYDVKM in the germline V gene. V lost 1 base to trimming and J lost 3 bases, with 12 bases between them. CDR3 DNA sequence: TGTGCCAGCAGTTTATTAGGAGGGGGTGACACTGAAGCTTTCTTT. It is translated as CASSLLGGGDTEAFF. The full variable domain, in which reference TRBV28 and TRBJ1-1 provide the parts outside the CDR3, is DVKVTQSSRYLVKRTGEKVFLECVQDMDHENMFWYRQDPGLGLRLIYFSYDVKMKEKGDIPEGYSVSREKKERFSLILESASTNQTSMYLCASSLLGGGDTEAFFGQGTRLTVV.

This chain connects TRBV7-6 to TRBJ2-5; D might be TRBD1 (6 bases). The closer fit of TRBJ2-7 to the DNA end suggests the J call may be wrong. This CDR3 has 15 residues. The germline V gene has CDR1 SGHVS and CDR2 FNYEAQ. CDR3 protein: CASSFEPGHQYEQYF. The CDR3 bases are TGTGCCAGCAGCTTCGAACCGGGACACCAATACGAGCAGTACTTC.

J is TRBJ2-1 and V is TRBV6-1, with a tentative D call TRBD1 (6 bases). Trimming shortened V by 1 base and J by 6 bases, and 10 bases separated the two germline ends. The CDR3 length is 14 residues. Germline V gene data show CDR1 as MNHNS and CDR2 as SASEGT. Here the CDR3 reads CASSEDTGFNEQFF. CDR3 nucleotides: TGTGCCAGCAGTGAAGACACAGGGTTCAATGAGCAGTTCTTC.

The rearrangement links TRBV12-5 to TRBJ1-2; D is uncertain. V was shortened by 0 bases and J by 3 bases, with 5 bases between the two germline ends. CDR3 length: 13 residues. Germline-derived CDR1 and CDR2 are LGHNT and FRNRAP. As DNA, the CDR3 is TGTGCTAGTGGTTTGGTCGCGGACTATGGCTACACCTTC. This translates into CASGLVADYGYTF.

The gene calls are TRBV6-6 and TRBJ2-7; tentative D call: TRBD2 (5 bases). The germline V gene encodes CDR1 MNHNY and CDR2 SVGAGI (reference sequence). V gave up 4 bases and J gave up 4 bases, with 14 bases separating them. This CDR3 is 14 amino acids long. The CDR3 reads CASSSRAGRYEQYF. CDR3 in DNA: TGTGCCAGCAGTTCCCGGGCGGGTAGATACGAGCAGTACTTC.

This clone is classed as medium-sized. The chain carries TRBV7-9 and TRBJ2-3; tentatively, D is TRBD2 (5 bases). V gave up 5 bases and J gave up 1 base, with 16 bases separating them. Germline CDR1 reads SEHNR; CDR2 reads FQNEAQ (reference sequence). This CDR3 region has 16 residues. The CDR3 coding sequence is TGTGCCAGCAGCCCTTTCCCTAGCTTAGGCACAGATACGCAGTATTTT. Protein product: CASSPFPSLGTDTQYF.

DNA of the CDR3: TGTGCCAGCCGAGAGATAGCGGGAGCCTACAATGAGCAGTTCTTC. Translated, it gives CASREIAGAYNEQFF. This chain links TRBV6-1 with TRBJ2-1; the match to TRBD2 covers 9 bases. J lost 2 bases, V lost 8 bases, and 7 bases had no gene match. Germline values: CDR1 MNHNS, CDR2 SASEGT. This CDR3 has 15 amino acids.

The CDR3 region is CASSLASGGVGTDTQYF. CDR3 DNA sequence: TGTGCCAGCAGCTTGGCTAGCGGGGGGGTTGGCACAGATACGCAGTATTTT. This chain uses TRBV5-4 with TRBJ2-3, with TRBD2 matching 12 bases. Germline CDR1 reads SGHNT; CDR2 reads YYREEE (reference sequence). V trimming: 0 bases; J trimming: 1 base; junction bases outside the gene matches: 3. The CDR3 loop spans 17 amino acids. The complete variable domain, with remaining parts taken from reference TRBV5-4 and TRBJ2-3, reads ETGVTQSPTHLIKTRGQQVTLRCSSQSGHNTVSWYQQALGQGPQFIFQYYREEENGRGNFPPRFSGLQFPNYSSELNVNALELDDSALYLCASSLASGGVGTDTQYFGPGTRLTVL.

This clone has just one count. The gene calls are TRBV14 and TRBJ2-2; TRBD2 aligns across 11 bases. This CDR3 has 15 amino acids. CDR1 is SGHDN and CDR2 is FVKESK in the germline V gene. J lost 3 bases, V lost 6 bases, and 3 bases had no gene match. The CDR3 loop is CASRLAGGDTGELFF. DNA of the CDR3: TGTGCCAGCAGGCTAGCGGGAGGCGACACCGGGGAGCTGTTTTTT.

V usage is TRBV7-2 and J usage is TRBJ2-6, with D tentatively TRBD2 (5 bases). The CDR3 length is 14 residues. Trimming shortened V by 5 bases and J by 6 bases, and 11 bases separated the two germline ends. Germline assignment: CDR1 SGHTA and CDR2 FQGNSA. In nucleotides, the CDR3 is TGTGCCAGCAGCAGCGGACCCGCGGCCAACGTCCTGACTTTC. Its translation is CASSSGPAANVLTF.